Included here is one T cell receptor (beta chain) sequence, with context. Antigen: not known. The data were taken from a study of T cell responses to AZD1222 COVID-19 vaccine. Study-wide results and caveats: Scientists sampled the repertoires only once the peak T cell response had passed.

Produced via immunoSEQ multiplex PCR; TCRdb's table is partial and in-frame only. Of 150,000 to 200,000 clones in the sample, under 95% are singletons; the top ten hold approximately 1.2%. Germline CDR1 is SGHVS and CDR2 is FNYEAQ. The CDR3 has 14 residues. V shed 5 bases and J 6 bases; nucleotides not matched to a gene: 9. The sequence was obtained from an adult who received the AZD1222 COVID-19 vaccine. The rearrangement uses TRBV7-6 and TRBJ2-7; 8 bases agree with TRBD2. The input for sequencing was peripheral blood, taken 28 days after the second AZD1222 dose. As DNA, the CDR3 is TGTGCCAGCAGCCCTCCGGGACTAGTGCCCGAGCAGTACTTC. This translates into CASSPPGLVPEQYF. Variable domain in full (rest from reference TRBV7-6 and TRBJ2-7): GAGVSQSPRYKVTKRGQDVALRCDPISGHVSLYWYRQALGQGPEFLTYFNYEAQQDKSGLPNDRFSAERPEGSISTLTIQRTEQRDSAMYRCASSPPGLVPEQYFGPGTRLTVT.